This T cell receptor (beta chain) was sequenced in a study of monozygotic twins with inflammatory bowel disease. Every sample had its cDNA made across eight separate reactions. Template-switch reactions added UMIs with a 6-nucleotide sample barcode. TCRalpha and TCRbeta cDNA was put through two nested PCRs of 16 and 9 cycles. For each CDR3 protein, TCRdb gives one entry from its re-call of the 5' RACE reads, without DNA. The listing contains around 400,000 distinct CDR3 sequences. General study points: Possibly reflecting limited power, no difference in repertoire similarity was found between concordant and discordant twins.

With regard to this clonotype: Its matching antigen is unknown.

The CDR3 length is 16 residues. The V call is TRBV12-3 or TRBV12-4, the J call TRBJ2-2; with no DNA, the TCRdb D assignment of TRBD1 cannot be verified. The source of this sequence is a human donor with ulcerative colitis or Crohn's disease, or a healthy co-twin of an affected twin (not recorded which). Sequences were obtained from blood. CDR3 amino acids: CASSLSDRGNTGELFF.